This TCR beta chain derives from a study of cytomegalovirus exposure and HLA in healthy donors. Study as a whole: Among the 370 or so donors who were genotyped, 81% fell in the genetic ancestry cluster that is associated with self-reported Caucasian donors.

Details on this clone: Antigen: not known.

Trimming removed 5 bases from V and 6 bases from J, with 18 bases in between. From germline, CDR1 is SEHNR and CDR2 FQNEAQ (reference sequence). The CDR3 covers 15 residues. Findings and caveats of the study: Most TCR sequences showed up rarely, but some public TCRs showed up in many donors. Later on, an analysis showed TCR association rates differing by HLA locus, with DRB1 the most and HLA-C the fewest.

This PCR relied on a set of 60 Vbeta primers and 13 Jbeta primers. The method was immunoSEQ multiplex PCR; TCRdb's version includes in-frame clones alone and lacks a portion of them. The table has about 150,000 clones, 76% seen once. The source material was PBMCs. This chain joins TRBV7-9 and TRBJ2-3; perhaps TRBD1 as D (6 bases). The origin of this receptor is a woman in her forties in good health and CMV-seronegative. Here the CDR3 reads CASSGRQDLGDTQYF. In DNA, the CDR3 is TGTGCCAGCAGCGGTCGACAGGACCTGGGGGATACGCAGTATTTT.